This TCR beta chain was documented in a study of blood T cell repertoires in COVID-19. This CDR3 spans 14 amino acids. Germline V gene lookup returns CDR1 WNHNN and CDR2 SYGVQD (reference sequence). J gave up 5 bases and V 6 bases, and 6 bases lay outside the gene matches. Authors' data handling: Quantification of nucleated cells was approximated via reference gene primer amplification. Measured with immunoSEQ multiplex PCR; TCRdb has only the in-frame clones, and not every one. V and J calls and clone size are given by that table; D and trimming were obtained from the DNA. The table includes approximately 210,000 clones, about 83% detected once. This clone was counted a few times.

The receptor was isolated from a woman aged 40 to 49 with active or convalescent COVID-19. Input material: peripheral blood. J is TRBJ2-7 and V is TRBV10-1; 11 bases line up with TRBD2. Written as DNA, the CDR3 is TGCGCCAGCAGCCCCGGACTAGCGGGCAACGAGCAGTACTTC. Its protein product is CASSPGLAGNEQYF.